Below are 3 T cell receptor beta chains sequenced from a single sample in a study of cytomegalovirus exposure and HLA in healthy donors. 13 Jbeta primers and 60 Vbeta primers were used for the PCR. Only in-frame clones appear in the TCRdb table, and some are missing; sequencing was by immunoSEQ multiplex PCR. The sample includes roughly 200,000 clones, roughly a tenth seen only once; the top ten take about 1.2%. The sample taken for sequencing was PBMCs. These receptors all stem from a woman in her 30s in good health and CMV-seropositive.

The table lists this clone with a few counts. The chain uses TRBV9 and TRBJ2-3; perhaps TRBD2 as D (5 bases). Between the trimmed V and J ends, which lost 3 bases and 5 bases, there was a span of 10 bases. Germline V CDR1 and CDR2: SGDLS, YYNGEE. This CDR3 has 13 residues. CDR3 DNA sequence: TGTGCCAGCAGCGGGAGCAGCGGAGATACGCAGTATTTT. It yields the protein CASSGSSGDTQYF.

There are a few counts of this clone. CDR3 protein: CASSGGYLALNTEAFF. The CDR3 DNA reads TGCGCCAGCAGCGGCGGCTACTTAGCACTGAACACTGAAGCTTTCTTT. The chain joins TRBV5-1 to TRBJ1-1, with no clear D. This CDR3 contains 16 residues. Germline lookup yields CDR1 SGHRS and CDR2 YFSETQ. Deletions cut 4 bases from V and 0 bases from J, with 16 bases between.

The chain uses TRBV5-6 and TRBJ1-3, with D uncertain. Between the trimmed V and J ends, which lost 1 base and 4 bases, there was a span of 9 bases. Germline V gives CDR1 SGHDT, CDR2 YYEEEE. The CDR3 runs to 14 residues. CDR3: CASSLRGPGNTIYF. The CDR3 DNA reads as TGTGCCAGCAGCTTGAGAGGGCCGGGAAACACCATATATTTT. Using reference TRBV5-6 and TRBJ1-3 for the parts outside the CDR3, the full variable domain is DAGVTQSPTHLIKTRGQQVTLRCSPKSGHDTVSWYQQALGQGPQFIFQYYEEEERQRGNFPDRFSGHQFPNYSSELNVNALLLGDSALYLCASSLRGPGNTIYFGEGSWLTVV.